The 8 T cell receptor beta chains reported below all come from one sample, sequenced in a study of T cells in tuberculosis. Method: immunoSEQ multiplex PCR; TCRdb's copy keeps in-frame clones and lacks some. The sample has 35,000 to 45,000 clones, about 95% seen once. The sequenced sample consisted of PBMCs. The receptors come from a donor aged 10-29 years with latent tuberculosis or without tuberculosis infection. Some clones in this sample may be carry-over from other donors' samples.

The CDR3: CASSLGAQSLLNTEAFF. CDR3 sequence (DNA): TGTGCCAGCAGCCTGGGGGCACAATCCCTCTTGAACACTGAAGCTTTCTTT. The rearrangement uses TRBV9 and TRBJ1-1; D might be TRBD1 (6 bases). Between the trimmed V and J ends, which lost 4 bases and 0 bases, there was a span of 19 bases. The CDR3 is made up of 17 amino acids. Per the germline V gene, CDR1 is SGDLS and CDR2 is YYNGEE.

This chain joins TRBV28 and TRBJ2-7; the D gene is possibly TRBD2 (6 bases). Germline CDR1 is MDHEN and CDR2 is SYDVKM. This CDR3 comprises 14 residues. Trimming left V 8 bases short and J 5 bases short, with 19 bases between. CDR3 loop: CASDTPGGRNEQYF. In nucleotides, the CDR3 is TGTGCCAGCGATACCCCGGGTGGGAGGAACGAGCAGTACTTC.

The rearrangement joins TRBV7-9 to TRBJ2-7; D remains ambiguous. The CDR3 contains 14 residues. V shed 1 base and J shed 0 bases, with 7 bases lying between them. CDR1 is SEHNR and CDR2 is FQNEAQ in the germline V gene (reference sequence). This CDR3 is CASSLGSTSYEQYF. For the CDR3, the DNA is TGTGCCAGCAGCTTAGGCAGTACCTCCTACGAGCAGTACTTC.

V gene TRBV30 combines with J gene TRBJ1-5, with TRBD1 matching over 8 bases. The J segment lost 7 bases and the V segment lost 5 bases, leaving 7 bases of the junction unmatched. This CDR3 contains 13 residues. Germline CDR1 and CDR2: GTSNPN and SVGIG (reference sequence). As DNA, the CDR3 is TGTGCCTGGGGGACAGGCGTCCACCAGCCCCAGCATTTT. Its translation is CAWGTGVHQPQHF. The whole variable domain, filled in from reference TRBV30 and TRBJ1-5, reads SQTIHQWPATLVQPVGSPLSLECTVEGTSNPNLYWYRQAAGRGLQLLFYSVGIGQISSEVPQNLSASRPQDRQFILSSKKLLLSDSGFYLCAWGTGVHQPQHFGDGTRLSIL.

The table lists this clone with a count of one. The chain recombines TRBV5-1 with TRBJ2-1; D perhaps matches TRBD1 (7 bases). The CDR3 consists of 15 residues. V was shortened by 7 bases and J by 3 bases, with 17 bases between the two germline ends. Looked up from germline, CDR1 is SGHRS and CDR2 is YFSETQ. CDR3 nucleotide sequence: TGCGCCAGCTTCCGGGGGACAGACTTCTACAATGAGCAGTTCTTC. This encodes CASFRGTDFYNEQFF.

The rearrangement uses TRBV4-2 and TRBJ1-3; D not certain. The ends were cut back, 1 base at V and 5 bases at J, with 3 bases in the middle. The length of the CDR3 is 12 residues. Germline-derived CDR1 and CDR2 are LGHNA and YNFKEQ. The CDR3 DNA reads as TGTGCCAGCAGCCAAGTTAGAAACACCATATATTTT. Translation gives CASSQVRNTIYF.

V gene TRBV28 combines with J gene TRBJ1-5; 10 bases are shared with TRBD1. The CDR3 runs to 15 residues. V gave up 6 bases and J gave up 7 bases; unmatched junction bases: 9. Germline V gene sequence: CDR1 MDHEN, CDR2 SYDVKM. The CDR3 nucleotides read TGTGCCAGCAGGGCGACAGGGGGCCTAGGGCAGCCCCAGCATTTT. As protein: CASRATGGLGQPQHF.

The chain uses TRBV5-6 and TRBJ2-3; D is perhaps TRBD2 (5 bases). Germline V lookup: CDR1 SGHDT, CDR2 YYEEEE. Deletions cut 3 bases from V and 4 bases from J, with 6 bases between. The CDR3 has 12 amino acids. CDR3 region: CASSSGADTQYF. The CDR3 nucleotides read TGTGCCAGCAGCTCCGGGGCAGATACGCAGTATTTT.